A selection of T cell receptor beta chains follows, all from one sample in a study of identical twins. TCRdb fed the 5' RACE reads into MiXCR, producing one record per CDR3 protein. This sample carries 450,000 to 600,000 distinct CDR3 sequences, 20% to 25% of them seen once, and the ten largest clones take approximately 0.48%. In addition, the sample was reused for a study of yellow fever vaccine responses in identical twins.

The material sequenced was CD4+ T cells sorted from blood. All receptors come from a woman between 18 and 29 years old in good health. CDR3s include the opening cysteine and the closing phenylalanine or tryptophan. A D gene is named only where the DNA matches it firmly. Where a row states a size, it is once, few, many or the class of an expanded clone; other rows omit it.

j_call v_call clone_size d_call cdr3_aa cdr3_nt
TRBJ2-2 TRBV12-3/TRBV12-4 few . CASSLRTANIGELFF TGTGCCAGCAGTTTAAGGACTGCTAACATCGGGGAGCTGTTTTTT
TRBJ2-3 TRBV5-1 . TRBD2 CASSPPSSGATDTQYF TGCGCCAGCAGCCCCCCCAGTAGCGGGGCGACAGATACGCAGTATTTT
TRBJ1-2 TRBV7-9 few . CASSLNGGHYGYTF TGTGCCAGCAGCCTCAACGGGGGGCACTATGGCTACACCTTC
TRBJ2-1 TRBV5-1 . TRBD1 CASSEGTGPNEQFF TGCGCCAGCAGCGAAGGGACAGGGCCCAATGAGCAGTTCTTC
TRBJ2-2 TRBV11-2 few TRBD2 CASSRSSGRVTGELFF TGTGCCAGCAGCCGATCTAGCGGGAGGGTTACCGGGGAGCTGTTTTTT
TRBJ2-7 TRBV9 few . CASSVGRVGNEQYF TGTGCCAGCAGCGTAGGGCGGGTGGGGAACGAGCAGTACTTC
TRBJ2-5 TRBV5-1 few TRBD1 CASGPGTESGTQYF TGCGCCAGCGGACCCGGGACAGAGAGCGGGACCCAGTACTTC
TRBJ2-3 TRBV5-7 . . CASSPEGGTDTQYF TGTGCCAGCAGCCCGGAGGGAGGCACAGATACGCAGTATTTT
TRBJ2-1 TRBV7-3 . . CASSLSSVMYNEQFF TGTGCCAGCAGCTTAAGTAGCGTAATGTACAATGAGCAGTTCTTC
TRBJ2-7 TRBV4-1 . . CASSQVGTNSYEQYF TGCGCCAGCAGCCAGGTCGGGACAAACTCCTACGAGCAGTACTTC
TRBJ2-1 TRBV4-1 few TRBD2 CASSQGPLADNEQFF TGCGCCAGCAGCCAAGGGCCCCTAGCGGACAATGAGCAGTTCTTC
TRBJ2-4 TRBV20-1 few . CSASVMTDTKNIQYF TGCAGTGCTTCCGTGATGACAGACACGAAAAACATTCAGTACTTC
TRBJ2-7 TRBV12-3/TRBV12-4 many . CASSLVGTSYEQYF TGTGCCAGCAGTTTAGTCGGAACGAGCTACGAGCAGTACTTC
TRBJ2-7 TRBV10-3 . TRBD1 CAISDSAGGWNEQYF TGTGCCATCAGTGATTCGGCAGGGGGCTGGAACGAGCAGTACTTC
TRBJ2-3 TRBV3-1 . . CASSQDVRVDTQYF TGTGCCAGCAGCCAAGATGTGCGGGTAGATACGCAGTATTTT
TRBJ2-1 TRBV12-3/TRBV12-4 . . CASSGGRGRGNEQFF TGTGCCAGCAGTGGGGGCAGGGGTCGTGGAAATGAGCAGTTCTTC
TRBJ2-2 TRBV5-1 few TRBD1 CASSSGQITNTGELFF TGCGCCAGCAGCTCGGGACAGATCACGAACACCGGGGAGCTGTTTTTT
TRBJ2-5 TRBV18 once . CASSLSTLPKKETQYF TGTGCCAGCTCACTCTCGACCCTCCCCAAAAAAGAGACCCAGTACTTC
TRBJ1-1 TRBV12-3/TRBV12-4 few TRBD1 CASSPLQGDTEAFF TGTGCCAGCAGCCCCCTCCAGGGGGACACTGAAGCTTTCTTT
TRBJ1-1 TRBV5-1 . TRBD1 CASSLLRQGGTEAFF TGCGCCAGCAGCTTGCTCCGACAGGGAGGAACTGAAGCTTTCTTT
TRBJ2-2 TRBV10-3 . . CAITTPTGELFF TGTGCCATCACTACGCCGACCGGGGAGCTGTTTTTT
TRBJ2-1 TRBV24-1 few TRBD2 CATSDRLAGVKNEQFF TGTGCCACCAGTGATCGACTAGCGGGGGTTAAAAATGAGCAGTTCTTC
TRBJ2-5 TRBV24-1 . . CATSDFKETQYF TGTGCCACCAGTGATTTCAAAGAGACCCAGTACTTC
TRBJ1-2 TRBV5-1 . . CASSTNDRTYGYTF TGCGCCAGCAGCACTAACGACAGGACCTATGGCTACACCTTC
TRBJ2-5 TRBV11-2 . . CASSLEGGIGETQYF TGTGCCAGCAGCTTAGAGGGCGGGATCGGGGAGACCCAGTACTTC
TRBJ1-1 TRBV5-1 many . CASSLETGNTEAFF TGCGCCAGCAGCTTGGAGACAGGAAACACTGAAGCTTTCTTT
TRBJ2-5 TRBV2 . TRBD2 CASSENGGELGTQYF TGTGCCAGCAGTGAAAATGGGGGGGAACTAGGAACCCAGTACTTC
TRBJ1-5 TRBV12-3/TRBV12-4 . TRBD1 CASRGQGQPQHF TGTGCCAGCAGGGGACAGGGTCAGCCCCAGCATTTT
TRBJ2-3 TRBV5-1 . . CASSLGAGGMLADTQYF TGCGCCAGCAGCTTGGGGGCAGGAGGAATGTTGGCAGATACGCAGTATTTT
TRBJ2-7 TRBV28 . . CASSLAGRSTEEQYF TGTGCCAGCAGTTTAGCGGGACGGTCCACGGAAGAGCAGTACTTC
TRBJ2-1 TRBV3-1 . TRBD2 CASSRLAGANNEQFF TGTGCCAGCAGTCGACTAGCGGGGGCGAACAATGAGCAGTTCTTC
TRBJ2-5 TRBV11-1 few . CASSLAGWGRTYQETQYF TGTGCCAGCAGCTTAGCGGGTTGGGGGCGAACCTACCAAGAGACCCAGTACTTC
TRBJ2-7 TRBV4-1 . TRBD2 CASSLPTSGRGEQYF TGCGCCAGCAGCCTACCGACTAGCGGGAGAGGTGAGCAGTACTTC
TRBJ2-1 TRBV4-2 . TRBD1 CASSLLTGGSYNEQFF TGTGCCAGCAGCCTCCTGACAGGGGGTTCCTACAATGAGCAGTTCTTC
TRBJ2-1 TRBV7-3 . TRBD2 CASSSGLAGGHEQFF TGTGCCAGCAGCTCGGGACTAGCGGGAGGACATGAGCAGTTCTTC
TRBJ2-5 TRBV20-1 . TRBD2 CSASSSGGVGTQYF TGCAGTGCTAGTTCTAGCGGGGGAGTGGGGACCCAGTACTTC
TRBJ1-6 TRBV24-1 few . CATSDLHIWGSYNSPLHF TGTGCCACCAGTGATTTACATATATGGGGCTCCTATAATTCACCCCTCCACTTT
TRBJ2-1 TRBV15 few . CATSRGLGQEYEQFF TGTGCCACCAGCAGAGGCCTGGGACAAGAATATGAGCAGTTCTTC
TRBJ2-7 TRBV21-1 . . CASSTRRQREVHEQYF TGTGCCAGCAGCACCCGTCGCCAGCGGGAGGTGCACGAGCAGTACTTC
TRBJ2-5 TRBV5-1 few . CASSLGLLTIHQETQYF TGCGCCAGCAGCTTGGGCTTGTTGACGATACACCAAGAGACCCAGTACTTC
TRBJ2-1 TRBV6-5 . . CASSRPGEQFF TGTGCCAGCAGTCGGCCTGGTGAGCAGTTCTTC
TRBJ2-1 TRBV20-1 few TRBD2 CSVRGLAGSYNEQFF TGCAGTGTTAGGGGACTAGCGGGCTCCTACAATGAGCAGTTCTTC
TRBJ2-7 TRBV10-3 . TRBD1 CAISPGTESRPYEQYF TGTGCCATCAGTCCCGGGACAGAATCGCGTCCTTACGAGCAGTACTTC
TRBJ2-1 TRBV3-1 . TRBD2 CASCQDRLADNEQFF TGTGCCAGCTGCCAAGATCGACTAGCGGACAATGAGCAGTTCTTC
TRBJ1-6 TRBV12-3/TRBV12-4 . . CASSFGVNNSPLHF TGTGCCAGCAGTTTCGGGGTGAATAATTCACCCCTCCACTTT
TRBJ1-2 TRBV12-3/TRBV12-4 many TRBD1 CASTDRGYGYTF TGTGCCAGCACGGACAGGGGCTATGGCTACACCTTC
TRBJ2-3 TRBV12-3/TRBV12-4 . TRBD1 CASSFSGGYSDTQYF TGTGCCAGCAGTTTTTCAGGGGGTTATTCAGATACGCAGTATTTT
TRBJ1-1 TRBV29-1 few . CSAGTVNTEAFF TGCAGCGCTGGTACAGTGAACACTGAAGCTTTCTTT
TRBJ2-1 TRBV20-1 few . CSARDLGGSYNEQFF TGCAGTGCTAGAGATCTGGGGGGCTCCTACAATGAGCAGTTCTTC
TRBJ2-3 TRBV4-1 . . CASSQAGTAHTDTQYF TGCGCCAGCAGCCAAGCAGGAACGGCCCACACAGATACGCAGTATTTT
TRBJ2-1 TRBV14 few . CASSQDAGATYNEQFF TGTGCCAGCAGCCAAGATGCGGGGGCCACCTACAATGAGCAGTTCTTC
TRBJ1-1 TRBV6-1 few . CASTLGGLNTEAFF TGTGCCAGCACCCTGGGGGGTCTGAACACTGAAGCTTTCTTT
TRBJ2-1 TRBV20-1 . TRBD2 CSAQRASGGNEQFF TGCAGTGCCCAGCGGGCTAGCGGGGGCAATGAGCAGTTCTTC
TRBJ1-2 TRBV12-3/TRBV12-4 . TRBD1 CASSQYTGVGYGYTF TGTGCCAGCAGCCAATATACAGGGGTTGGGTATGGCTACACCTTC
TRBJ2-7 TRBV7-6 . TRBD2 CASSQFGTSVKLSEQYF TGTGCCAGCAGCCAGTTCGGGACTAGCGTAAAACTGAGCGAGCAGTACTTC
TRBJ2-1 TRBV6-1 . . CASSVDWAYNEQFF TGTGCCAGCAGCGTAGATTGGGCCTACAATGAGCAGTTCTTC
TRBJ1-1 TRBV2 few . CASSLRTAGDTEAFF TGTGCCAGCAGCTTACGGACAGCGGGGGACACTGAAGCTTTCTTT
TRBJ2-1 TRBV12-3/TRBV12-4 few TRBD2 CASRPSGGGFNEQFF TGTGCCAGCAGGCCTAGCGGGGGGGGATTTAATGAGCAGTTCTTC
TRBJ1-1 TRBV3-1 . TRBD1 CASSQGTGAEAFF TGTGCCAGCAGCCAAGGGACAGGGGCTGAAGCTTTCTTT
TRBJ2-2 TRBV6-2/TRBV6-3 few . CASSDLVLNTGELFF TGTGCCAGCAGTGATCTAGTCCTGAACACCGGGGAGCTGTTTTTT